This T cell receptor (beta chain) originates from a study of CD8 T cells in Susac syndrome. The germline V gene has CDR1 MGHRA and CDR2 YSYEKL. Trimming took off 0 bases at V and 2 bases at J, with 5 bases between the two ends. The CDR3 has 13 residues. Remarks on this clonotype: The target antigen is unknown.

RNA totalling 0.5 to 1 ug underwent reverse transcription with random hexamers. An immunoSEQ multiplex PCR amplified TCR beta CDR3 over 54 Vbeta and 13 Jbeta. One entry per CDR3 protein, called by TCRdb with MiXCR from the immunoSEQ multiplex PCR reads. The data show about 53,000 distinct CDR3 sequences, with approximately 95% seen just once and approximately 0.8% held by the top ten. TEMRA cells were FACS-enriched, and CD8+ and CD4+ T cells were isolated negatively. Findings of the study overall: Among people with Susac, CD8+ clonal expansion was greatest in TEMRA cells and active patients.

The sequenced sample was CD8+ T cells from PBMCs. This sequence originates from a human donor with Susac syndrome. V usage is TRBV4-1 and J usage is TRBJ2-7; D gene unclear. The CDR3 here is CASSQEITYEQYF. CDR3 DNA: TGCGCCAGCAGCCAAGAAATCACCTACGAGCAGTACTTC.